These T cell receptor beta chains were read from a single sample in a study of glioma-infiltrating T cells. TCRdb reprocessed the multiplex PCR reads via MiXCR and lists one record per CDR3 protein. The table lists over 100,000 distinct CDR3 sequences, approximately 26% of them singletons. Source material: glioma tissue, nonneoplastic brain tissue, or PBMCs (not recorded which). The receptors were sampled from a human donor with low-grade glioma or glioblastoma, undergoing nonglioma brain surgery, or in good health (not recorded which). Each CDR3 is given with its conserved first and last residue. Each record gives: clone size, D gene, CDR3 length, J gene, V gene, CDR3 protein, CDR3 DNA. A D gene is named only where the DNA matches it firmly. Clone size is not always given. Where it is, it says once, few, many or a class for expanded clones.

clone_size: many; d_call: -; cdr3_length: 14; j_call: TRBJ2-2; v_call: TRBV20-1; cdr3_aa: CSARGGANTGELFF; cdr3_nt: TGCAGTGCTAGAGGCGGGGCGAACACCGGGGAGCTGTTTTTT
clone_size: -; d_call: -; cdr3_length: 14; j_call: TRBJ1-4; v_call: TRBV2; cdr3_aa: CASSYAAVSEKLFF; cdr3_nt: TGTGCCAGCAGCTACGCAGCCGTGAGTGAAAAACTGTTTTTT
clone_size: many; d_call: TRBD2; cdr3_length: 17; j_call: TRBJ2-1; v_call: TRBV20-1; cdr3_aa: CSANTGTSGRPYNEQFF; cdr3_nt: TGCAGTGCCAACACCGGGACTAGCGGGAGACCCTACAATGAGCAGTTCTTC
clone_size: medium-sized; d_call: -; cdr3_length: 12; j_call: TRBJ1-1; v_call: TRBV6-2/TRBV6-3; cdr3_aa: CASRLVNTEAFF; cdr3_nt: TGTGCCAGCAGATTAGTGAACACTGAAGCTTTCTTT
clone_size: many; d_call: -; cdr3_length: 16; j_call: TRBJ2-1; v_call: TRBV20-1; cdr3_aa: CSAVESGRSSYNEQFF; cdr3_nt: TGCAGTGCCGTGGAAAGCGGGCGTAGCTCCTACAATGAGCAGTTCTTC
clone_size: many; d_call: -; cdr3_length: 13; j_call: TRBJ2-1; v_call: TRBV28; cdr3_aa: CASSPVPYNEQFF; cdr3_nt: TGTGCCAGCAGCCCGGTCCCCTACAATGAGCAGTTCTTC
clone_size: many; d_call: -; cdr3_length: 14; j_call: TRBJ1-5; v_call: TRBV2; cdr3_aa: CASSLGRENQPQHF; cdr3_nt: TGTGCCAGCAGTCTTGGACGGGAAAATCAGCCCCAGCATTTT
clone_size: many; d_call: -; cdr3_length: 14; j_call: TRBJ2-1; v_call: TRBV7-9; cdr3_aa: CASSYPTGGPRGFF; cdr3_nt: TGTGCCAGCAGCTATCCGACCGGGGGTCCCCGGGGGTTCTTC
clone_size: many; d_call: TRBD1; cdr3_length: 14; j_call: TRBJ2-7; v_call: TRBV3-1; cdr3_aa: CASSRQEQGYEQYF; cdr3_nt: TGTGCCAGCAGCCGCCAAGAACAGGGGTACGAGCAGTACTTC
clone_size: many; d_call: -; cdr3_length: 14; j_call: TRBJ2-7; v_call: TRBV20-1; cdr3_aa: CSAGSRVSSYEQYF; cdr3_nt: TGCAGTGCCGGATCGCGAGTGAGCTCCTACGAGCAGTACTTC
clone_size: many; d_call: -; cdr3_length: 14; j_call: TRBJ1-3; v_call: TRBV5-1; cdr3_aa: CASSPAYSVDTIYF; cdr3_nt: TGCGCCAGCAGTCCTGCTTATTCCGTAGACACCATATATTTT